One and the same sample provided the 21 T cell receptor beta chains below, sequenced in a study of T cell responses to AZD1222 COVID-19 vaccine. Produced via immunoSEQ multiplex PCR; TCRdb's table is partial and in-frame only. Of around 130,000 clones detected, 80% to 95% appear once; the ten largest clones hold around 3.1%. This material consisted of peripheral blood, taken on day 0 of AZD1222 vaccination. The receptors here all came from an adult in good health.

The V gene is TRBV27, the J gene TRBJ2-7; 13 bases fit TRBD2. The CDR3 covers 17 residues. Trimming removed 3 bases from V and 3 bases from J; junction bases left unmatched: 8. CDR1 MNHEY and CDR2 SMNVEV come from the germline V gene (reference sequence). The CDR3 reads CASSLSSGTSGIYEQYF. DNA for the CDR3: TGTGCCAGCAGTTTGTCCTCCGGGACTAGCGGGATCTACGAGCAGTACTTC.

The chain joins TRBV7-6 to TRBJ2-7; D remains ambiguous. V lost 1 base, J lost 5 bases, and 12 bases lay in between. The CDR3 is 14 residues long. CDR1 is SGHVS, CDR2 FNYEAQ, per germline. The CDR3 nucleotides are TGTGCCAGCAGCTTAGGCCAAGGTAGTAACGAGCAGTACTTC. This codes for CASSLGQGSNEQYF.

This chain connects TRBV28 to TRBJ1-3; 8 bases line up with TRBD1. V lost 4 bases to trimming and J lost 0 bases; unmatched junction nucleotides: 2. The V gene's germline CDR1 is MDHEN and CDR2 SYDVKM. This CDR3 contains 15 residues. CDR3 nucleotide sequence: TGTGCCAGCAGTTCCACAGGGGGCTCTGGAAACACCATATATTTT. Its translation: CASSSTGGSGNTIYF.

The chain has TRBV11-2 and TRBJ2-3, with D unresolved. Trimming took 1 base from V and 1 from J, leaving 15 bases between them. The CDR3 extends over 17 amino acids. Germline CDR1 and CDR2: SGHAT and FQNNGV. CDR3 coding DNA: TGTGCCAGCAGCTTAGTCCGACACCGGGTCGGCACAGATACGCAGTATTTT. It yields the protein CASSLVRHRVGTDTQYF.

V gene TRBV2 combines with J gene TRBJ1-1, with D perhaps TRBD1 (6 bases). The CDR3 has 15 amino acids. Germline V lookup: CDR1 SNHLY, CDR2 FYNNEI. V was shortened by 11 bases and J by 5 bases, with 24 bases between the two germline ends. The CDR3 nucleotides are TGTGCCTCGCGGCATGCGGGGGGCAGAAGGACTGAAGCTTTCTTT. Protein sequence: CASRHAGGRRTEAFF.

This sequence joins TRBV29-1 and TRBJ1-2; 10 nucleotides agree with TRBD1. This CDR3 comprises 14 residues. Germline CDR1 reads SQVTM; CDR2 reads ANQGSEA. After removal of 7 bases from V and 2 bases from J, the junction contained 7 bases not matched to a gene. The CDR3 DNA follows: TGCAGCGGCACGACAGGGGGCGGAAACTATGGCTACACCTTC. Protein: CSGTTGGGNYGYTF.

A single count supports this clone. The V call is TRBV5-1, the J call TRBJ2-7; 8 nucleotides match TRBD2. This CDR3 contains 17 residues. Germline-derived CDR1 and CDR2 are SGHRS and YFSETQ. The junction had 13 bases not matched to a gene; V was cut back by 4 bases and J by 1 base. CDR3 sequence reads: CASSLRESGRRSYEQYF. The CDR3 nucleotides are TGCGCCAGCAGCCTAAGAGAGAGCGGGAGAAGGTCCTACGAGCAGTACTTC. Full variable domain (rest looked up from reference TRBV5-1 and TRBJ2-7): KAGVTQTPRYLIKTRGQQVTLSCSPISGHRSVSWYQQTPGQGLQFLFEYFSETQRNKGNFPGRFSGRQFSNSRSEMNVSTLELGDSALYLCASSLRESGRRSYEQYFGPGTRLTVT.

V and J are TRBV5-1 and TRBJ2-1; a possible D gene is TRBD2 (5 bases). The germline V gene has CDR1 SGHRS and CDR2 YFSETQ. This CDR3 has 14 amino acids. The V gene lost 5 bases and the J gene lost 2 bases, with 11 bases spanning the gap. The DNA of the CDR3 is TGCGCCAGCAGTTCCCCCGGGGCCTACAATGAGCAGTTCTTC. Residues: CASSSPGAYNEQFF.

CDR3 sequence reads: CSASNGREATYEQYF. The CDR3 nucleotides read TGCAGTGCTAGTAATGGGAGGGAGGCGACCTACGAGCAGTACTTC. This chain uses TRBV20-1 with TRBJ2-7; 7 bases fit TRBD2. The CDR3 runs to 15 residues. V lost 3 bases and J lost 2; bases outside the gene matches: 10. Germline CDR1 DFQATT, CDR2 SNEGSKA (reference sequence).

This clone was detected once. The chain couples TRBV27 to TRBJ2-7, with 11 bases identical to TRBD2. The CDR3 spans 15 residues. CDR1 and CDR2 (germline): MNHEY, SMNVEV (reference sequence). J gave up 0 bases and V 7 bases, and 5 bases lay outside the gene matches. The CDR3 is CASTPTSGNSYEQYF. In DNA form, the CDR3 reads TGTGCCAGCACTCCGACTAGCGGGAACTCCTACGAGCAGTACTTC.

This clone was observed a few times. V gene TRBV28 combines with J gene TRBJ1-2, with a possible D match to TRBD1 (5 bases). The CDR3 loop spans 15 amino acids. Trimming shortened V by 5 bases and J by 7 bases, and 20 bases separated the two germline ends. Germline CDR1 and CDR2: MDHEN and SYDVKM. CDR3 residues: CASSPHRPRVGGYTF. The DNA for the CDR3 is TGTGCCAGCAGTCCACACCGACCCAGGGTAGGTGGCTACACCTTC.

The genes are TRBV5-1 and TRBJ2-7, with unresolved D. Germline lookup yields CDR1 SGHRS and CDR2 YFSETQ. Trimming took off 0 bases at V and 2 bases at J, with 15 bases between the two ends. This CDR3 is 16 amino acids long. CDR3 sequence reads: CASSLGGSGTPYEQYF. The CDR3 DNA reads TGCGCCAGCAGCTTGGGCGGATCGGGCACACCCTACGAGCAGTACTTC. The whole variable domain, remainder taken from reference TRBV5-1 and TRBJ2-7, is KAGVTQTPRYLIKTRGQQVTLSCSPISGHRSVSWYQQTPGQGLQFLFEYFSETQRNKGNFPGRFSGRQFSNSRSEMNVSTLELGDSALYLCASSLGGSGTPYEQYFGPGTRLTVT.

This clone was seen only a few times. The chain carries TRBV18 and TRBJ2-7; 9 bases are shared with TRBD2. Trimming at V came to 4 bases and at J to 2 bases, leaving 6 bases not matched to a gene. Germline-derived CDR1 and CDR2 are KGHSH and LQKENI. The CDR3 is made up of 15 amino acids. DNA of the CDR3: TGTGCCAGCTCACTTCAGCGGGAGGAGACCTACGAGCAGTACTTC. The encoded protein is CASSLQREETYEQYF. The full variable domain, in which reference TRBV18 and TRBJ2-7 provide the parts outside the CDR3, is NAGVMQNPRHLVRRRGQEARLRCSPMKGHSHVYWYRQLPEEGLKFMVYLQKENIIDESGMPKERFSAEFPKEGPSILRIQQVVRGDSAAYFCASSLQREETYEQYFGPGTRLTVT.

The chain employs TRBV19 and TRBJ2-7; D unclear. V was trimmed by 5 bases and J by 4 bases, leaving 6 bases between them. This CDR3 has 11 residues. In germline, CDR1 is LNHDA, CDR2 SQIVND (reference sequence). The CDR3 DNA reads TGTGCCAGTAGTCCAATTTACGAGCAGTACTTC. Protein product: CASSPIYEQYF.

The rearrangement joins TRBV3-1 (or the pseudogene TRBV3-2) to TRBJ1-2; D unclear. Germline values: CDR1 LGHDT, CDR2 YNNKEL (reference sequence). The V end was cut by 1 base, the J end by 2 bases, with 11 bases between. This CDR3 contains 15 residues. CDR3 in DNA: TGTGCCAGCAGCCAAGCGGACGAAACGAACTATGGCTACACCTTC. Protein product: CASSQADETNYGYTF.

V is TRBV19 and J is TRBJ1-2; tentative D call: TRBD1 (5 bases). From germline, CDR1 is LNHDA and CDR2 SQIVND (reference sequence). The CDR3 covers 13 residues. V dropped 11 bases and J dropped 4 bases, with 17 bases sitting between them. The CDR3 protein is CASGWQGTYGYTF. CDR3 in DNA: TGTGCCTCCGGGTGGCAAGGGACCTATGGCTACACCTTC. Complete variable domain (other parts from reference TRBV19 and TRBJ1-2): DGGITQSPKYLFRKEGQNVTLSCEQNLNHDAMYWYRQDPGQGLRLIYYSQIVNDFQKGDIAEGYSVSREKKESFPLTVTSAQKNPTAFYLCASGWQGTYGYTFGSGTRLTVV.

V is TRBV4-1 and J is TRBJ2-1; D possibly corresponds to TRBD1 (6 bases). The CDR3 consists of 16 residues. The germline V gene has CDR1 MGHRA and CDR2 YSYEKL. V lost 0 bases to trimming and J lost 5 bases, with 14 bases between them. The CDR3 region is CASSQDAAWGHNEQFF. The CDR3 region has the DNA TGCGCCAGCAGCCAAGATGCCGCCTGGGGGCACAATGAGCAGTTCTTC.

The chain employs TRBV20-1 and TRBJ1-1; D is undetermined. The CDR3 contains 11 residues. Germline loops: CDR1 DFQATT, CDR2 SNEGSKA (reference sequence). V shed 6 bases and J shed 0 bases, with 5 bases lying between them. The CDR3 loop is CSALMNTEAFF. The CDR3 DNA reads as TGCAGTGCACTAATGAACACTGAAGCTTTCTTT.

The J gene is TRBJ2-3, the V gene TRBV5-6, with 8 bases lining up with TRBD2. J was trimmed by 3 bases and V by 4 bases; bases with no gene match: 13. Germline V gives CDR1 SGHDT, CDR2 YYEEEE. CDR3 length: 17 amino acids. DNA of the CDR3: TGTGCCAGCAGCCCTCCGGGGGGGGAGGGCCGAACAGATACGCAGTATTTT. Translating it yields CASSPPGGEGRTDTQYF.

The V gene is TRBV4-2, the J gene TRBJ1-2; D might be TRBD1 (6 bases). The V end was cut by 6 bases, the J end by 5 bases, with 16 bases between. From germline, CDR1 is LGHNA and CDR2 YNFKEQ. This CDR3 comprises 14 residues. Here the CDR3 reads CASRPPGATYGYTF. The CDR3 region has the DNA TGTGCCAGCAGACCCCCGGGGGCGACTTATGGCTACACCTTC.

The chain recombines TRBV19 with TRBJ2-7; a weak D match, TRBD2 (5 bases). Per the germline V gene, CDR1 is LNHDA and CDR2 is SQIVND (reference sequence). This CDR3 has 12 amino acids. The ends were cut back, 3 bases at V and 6 bases at J, with 9 bases in the middle. The CDR3 loop reads CASSIRGSEQYF. CDR3 coding DNA: TGTGCCAGTAGTATCCGTGGGAGCGAGCAGTACTTC.